This T cell receptor (beta chain) emerged from a study of graft-versus-host responses after intestinal transplantation. Study information: The transplants performed in recipients were multivisceral, liver-intestinal, or isolated intestinal. General study points: Recipient marrow held GvH clones, some first seen in ileum or blood. Early declines in HvG clones that occurred post-transplant were associated with peak circulating GvH clone levels.

With V trimmed by 3 bases and J by 2 bases, 10 bases remained unmatched. Germline values: CDR1 MNHNS, CDR2 SASEGT. The CDR3 covers 18 residues. With regard to this clone: The target antigen is unknown.

Generated by immunoSEQ multiplex PCR, the TCRdb table keeps only in-frame clones and is missing some. Among about 25,000 clones listed, roughly 86% were seen once. Here the sequenced sample was unstimulated CD8+ T cells sorted from spleen or lymph node cells, taken before transplant. This clonotype originated in a human donor who was the organ donor for an intestinal transplant. This chain joins TRBV6-1 and TRBJ2-3; the match to TRBD2 covers 11 bases. CDR3: CASSDKALAGGPTDTQYF. Here the CDR3 DNA reads TGTGCCAGCAGTGATAAAGCCTTAGCGGGAGGGCCCACAGATACGCAGTATTTT.